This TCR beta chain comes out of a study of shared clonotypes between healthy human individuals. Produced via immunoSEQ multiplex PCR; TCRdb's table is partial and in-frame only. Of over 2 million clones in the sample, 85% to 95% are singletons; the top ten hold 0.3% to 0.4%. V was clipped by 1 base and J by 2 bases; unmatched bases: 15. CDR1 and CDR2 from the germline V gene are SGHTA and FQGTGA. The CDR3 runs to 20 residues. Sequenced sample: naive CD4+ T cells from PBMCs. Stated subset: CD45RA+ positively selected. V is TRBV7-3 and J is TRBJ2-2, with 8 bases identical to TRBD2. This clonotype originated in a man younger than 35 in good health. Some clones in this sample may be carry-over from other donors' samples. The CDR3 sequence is CASSLMAPGAGRANTGELFF. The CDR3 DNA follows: TGTGCCAGCAGCTTAATGGCGCCAGGGGCCGGGAGGGCTAACACCGGGGAGCTGTTTTTT.